This is a list of T cell receptor beta chains from one sample in a study of blood T cells in healthy people across ages. In TCRdb, the 5' RACE reads were re-called with MiXCR into one record per CDR3 protein. The sample includes hundreds of thousands of distinct CDR3 sequences, 58% of them seen just once. What was sequenced was blood. These receptor sequences come from a man between 25 and 39 years old in good health. CDR3s include the opening cysteine and the closing phenylalanine or tryptophan. The order of the fields is CDR3 DNA, CDR3 protein, J gene, clone size, D gene, V gene. A D gene is named only where the DNA matches it firmly. A clone size is listed for some rows: how often the clone was seen (once, few, many), or a class if it is expanded.

CDR3 DNA: TGTGCCAGCGGACGGCACGCAGGACAGGGGGCGTCAGATACGCAGTATTTT; CDR3 protein: CASGRHAGQGASDTQYF; J gene: TRBJ2-3; clone size: -; D gene: TRBD1; V gene: TRBV27
CDR3 DNA: TGCAGTGATTCAGGGGGCTTGGGGAACACTGAAGCTTTCTTT; CDR3 protein: CSDSGGLGNTEAFF; J gene: TRBJ1-1; clone size: -; D gene: TRBD1; V gene: TRBV20-1
CDR3 DNA: TGCAGTGCTAGATCCTGGGGGACTAGCGATACTAGCACAGATACGCAGTATTTT; CDR3 protein: CSARSWGTSDTSTDTQYF; J gene: TRBJ2-3; clone size: -; D gene: TRBD2; V gene: TRBV20-1
CDR3 DNA: TGCAGCGTTGGGCTACCCGGAATGTTCTCAAAGACCCAGTACTTC; CDR3 protein: CSVGLPGMFSKTQYF; J gene: TRBJ2-5; clone size: -; D gene: -; V gene: TRBV29-1
CDR3 DNA: TGTGCCAGCCGGTCTAGCGGGGCGAGCACAGATACGCAGTATTTT; CDR3 protein: CASRSSGASTDTQYF; J gene: TRBJ2-3; clone size: -; D gene: TRBD2; V gene: TRBV6-5
CDR3 DNA: TGCGCCAGCAACCAAGATCAGCGGGAGAGCTACAATGAGCAGTTCTTC; CDR3 protein: CASNQDQRESYNEQFF; J gene: TRBJ2-1; clone size: -; D gene: TRBD2; V gene: TRBV4-3
CDR3 DNA: TGCGCCAGCAGCTTGTTTGGCGGGGGCACAGATACGCAGTATTTT; CDR3 protein: CASSLFGGGTDTQYF; J gene: TRBJ2-3; clone size: -; D gene: -; V gene: TRBV5-1
CDR3 DNA: TGTGCCAGCAGTTACTTAAGCATCCGATACACAGATACGCAGTATTTT; CDR3 protein: CASSYLSIRYTDTQYF; J gene: TRBJ2-3; clone size: -; D gene: -; V gene: TRBV6-2/TRBV6-3
CDR3 DNA: TGCAGTGCTAGGGAAGGGAACACTGAAGCTTTCTTT; CDR3 protein: CSAREGNTEAFF; J gene: TRBJ1-1; clone size: -; D gene: -; V gene: TRBV20-1
CDR3 DNA: TGTGCCAGCAGTAAAGACAGGGTCCTCTCCTACGAGCAGTACTTC; CDR3 protein: CASSKDRVLSYEQYF; J gene: TRBJ2-7; clone size: -; D gene: TRBD1; V gene: TRBV6-5
CDR3 DNA: TGTGCCAGCAGCTGGACTCCGGGACTAGCGGGAGACACAGATACGCAGTATTTT; CDR3 protein: CASSWTPGLAGDTDTQYF; J gene: TRBJ2-3; clone size: once; D gene: TRBD2; V gene: TRBV28
CDR3 DNA: TGTGCCAGCAGCTCCCGGGGCGGGAGCCCAGATACGCAGTATTTT; CDR3 protein: CASSSRGGSPDTQYF; J gene: TRBJ2-3; clone size: many; D gene: TRBD2; V gene: TRBV7-2
CDR3 DNA: TGTGCCAGCAGGCAGGCCAATCAGCCCCAGCATTTT; CDR3 protein: CASRQANQPQHF; J gene: TRBJ1-5; clone size: few; D gene: -; V gene: TRBV7-2
CDR3 DNA: TGCAGTGCTAGCCATAGGCTGACTGAGAGAAAAGAGACCCAGTACTTC; CDR3 protein: CSASHRLTERKETQYF; J gene: TRBJ2-5; clone size: few; D gene: -; V gene: TRBV20-1
CDR3 DNA: TGTGCCAGCAGTCCCGGCCTGACTAGCGGGAGCCTCCGGGAGACCCAGTACTTC; CDR3 protein: CASSPGLTSGSLRETQYF; J gene: TRBJ2-5; clone size: -; D gene: TRBD2; V gene: TRBV28
CDR3 DNA: TGCGCCAGCAAGATCCCGGGACAGGGACCGATGGTCTACGAGCAGTACTTC; CDR3 protein: CASKIPGQGPMVYEQYF; J gene: TRBJ2-7; clone size: few; D gene: TRBD1; V gene: TRBV10-2
CDR3 DNA: TGTGCCAGCAGTTTCAGTATCAGGGGAGGCAATCAGCCCCAGCATTTT; CDR3 protein: CASSFSIRGGNQPQHF; J gene: TRBJ1-5; clone size: -; D gene: -; V gene: TRBV28
CDR3 DNA: TGTGCCAGCAGCCCAAGCTCTGGCAGCTCCTACGAGCAGTACTTC; CDR3 protein: CASSPSSGSSYEQYF; J gene: TRBJ2-7; clone size: few; D gene: -; V gene: TRBV7-2
CDR3 DNA: TGCAGTGCTCCGGACAGGCCCGGAAGCTCCTATAATTCACCCCTCCACTTT; CDR3 protein: CSAPDRPGSSYNSPLHF; J gene: TRBJ1-6; clone size: -; D gene: TRBD1; V gene: TRBV20-1
CDR3 DNA: TGTGCCAGCAGTTTTTTAAGGGGTATTGAGCAGTTCTTC; CDR3 protein: CASSFLRGIEQFF; J gene: TRBJ2-1; clone size: -; D gene: -; V gene: TRBV12-3/TRBV12-4
CDR3 DNA: TGTGCCAGCAGCCAAGAAATATCAGACACTGAAGCTTTCTTT; CDR3 protein: CASSQEISDTEAFF; J gene: TRBJ1-1; clone size: -; D gene: -; V gene: TRBV14
CDR3 DNA: TGTGCCAGCAGACTGGGAGAGACAGGGGCTGGGGCCAACGTCCTGACTTTC; CDR3 protein: CASRLGETGAGANVLTF; J gene: TRBJ2-6; clone size: -; D gene: TRBD1; V gene: TRBV6-1
CDR3 DNA: TGTGCCAGCAGCGTATCCCCTGCAGGCTACTCTGGGGCCAACGTCCTGACTTTC; CDR3 protein: CASSVSPAGYSGANVLTF; J gene: TRBJ2-6; clone size: once; D gene: -; V gene: TRBV9
CDR3 DNA: TGCGCCAGCAACGAGGGGACTAGCGGGGGGTACAATGAGCAGTTCTTC; CDR3 protein: CASNEGTSGGYNEQFF; J gene: TRBJ2-1; clone size: -; D gene: TRBD2; V gene: TRBV5-1
CDR3 DNA: TGCAGTGCTAGAGACTCCCCCTACAATGAGCAGTTCTTC; CDR3 protein: CSARDSPYNEQFF; J gene: TRBJ2-1; clone size: -; D gene: -; V gene: TRBV20-1
CDR3 DNA: TGTGCCAACCCGGACAGCTTAAACAATCAGCCCCAGCATTTT; CDR3 protein: CANPDSLNNQPQHF; J gene: TRBJ1-5; clone size: -; D gene: -; V gene: TRBV6-7
CDR3 DNA: TGCGCCAGCAGCCAAGATCCTACAGGGTCGAATGAGCAGTTCTTC; CDR3 protein: CASSQDPTGSNEQFF; J gene: TRBJ2-1; clone size: -; D gene: -; V gene: TRBV4-1
CDR3 DNA: TGCGCCAGCAAGGTGGGGACAGGGGGCTACGAGCAGTACTTC; CDR3 protein: CASKVGTGGYEQYF; J gene: TRBJ2-7; clone size: -; D gene: TRBD1; V gene: TRBV5-1
CDR3 DNA: TGTGCCAGCACCGCCCCCACAACGTACGGGGGCTACACCTTC; CDR3 protein: CASTAPTTYGGYTF; J gene: TRBJ1-2; clone size: -; D gene: -; V gene: TRBV7-9
CDR3 DNA: TGCAGTGCTCTTCAGTCCTACCTAGCGGGAGTAGACGACGAGCAGTACTTC; CDR3 protein: CSALQSYLAGVDDEQYF; J gene: TRBJ2-7; clone size: -; D gene: TRBD2; V gene: TRBV20-1
CDR3 DNA: TGCAGTGCTAGAGATGGGCAACAGGGATGGGGTGAGCAGTACTTC; CDR3 protein: CSARDGQQGWGEQYF; J gene: TRBJ2-4; clone size: -; D gene: -; V gene: TRBV20-1
CDR3 DNA: TGTGCCAGCAGCTTAGAGGTGGGCAGGGGCACTGAAGCTTTCTTT; CDR3 protein: CASSLEVGRGTEAFF; J gene: TRBJ1-1; clone size: -; D gene: -; V gene: TRBV7-9